What follows are 15 T cell receptor beta chains derived from one specimen sequenced in a study of T cell responses to AZD1222 COVID-19 vaccine (dated by TCRdb to the early 2020s). This specimen's time point label, interpreted: about 28 days (+/-7) after the second vaccine dose. Preparation of the library involved the immunoSEQ multiplex PCR assay. The clones in this table, taken by TCRdb from immuneACCESS, are in-frame only. Not every clone is retained; where verified, under half of the shortfall comes from an unresolved V gene, and the cause of the rest is unknown. The sample table holds 150,000 to 200,000 clones, of which around 92% were seen once. Approximately 1.2% of the sample is held by the ten biggest clonotypes. Source: peripheral blood, taken 28 days after the second AZD1222 dose. The receptors shown here come from an adult who received the AZD1222 COVID-19 vaccine.

As concerns this clone: The sample contains more than one DNA sequence encoding this CDR3. The genes are TRBV5-1 and TRBJ1-1, with a tentative D call TRBD1 (6 bases). Trimming pared 1 base from V and 0 bases from J, leaving 10 bases between. Germline V lookup: CDR1 SGHRS, CDR2 YFSETQ. This CDR3 has 15 amino acids. The CDR3 loop reads CASSLQGGMNTEAFF. The CDR3 nucleotides read TGCGCCAGCAGCTTGCAAGGGGGAATGAACACTGAAGCTTTCTTT.

The chain joins TRBV3-1 (or the pseudogene TRBV3-2) to TRBJ2-5, with D hard to call. The V end was cut by 4 bases, the J end by 4 bases, with 16 bases between. The CDR3 loop spans 15 amino acids. CDR1 and CDR2 (germline): LGHDT, YNNKEL (reference sequence). The DNA for the CDR3 is TGTGCCAGCAGCCTCAACCCCTCTGGTGGAGAGACCCAGTACTTC. This codes for CASSLNPSGGETQYF.

V and J are TRBV7-2 and TRBJ1-2; TRBD1 agrees at 8 bases. The ends lost 6 bases at V and 0 bases at J; junction bases unmatched: 6. CDR1 is SGHTA, CDR2 FQGNSA, per germline. The CDR3 is made up of 15 amino acids. In DNA form, the CDR3 reads TGTGCCAGCAGGCTCGGACAGGGCGCTAACTATGGCTACACCTTC. Its protein product is CASRLGQGANYGYTF.

The chain employs TRBV6-6 and TRBJ2-7; 7 bases are a match to TRBD2. V was pared by 5 bases and J by 2 bases, with 9 bases of the junction left unmatched. Germline loops: CDR1 MNHNY, CDR2 SVGAGI (reference sequence). The CDR3 has 15 amino acids. CDR3 sequence: CASSPSGTITYEQYF. In DNA, the CDR3 is TGTGCCAGCAGTCCTTCCGGGACTATTACCTACGAGCAGTACTTC.

The CDR3: CATSASGQILYGYTF. DNA of the CDR3: TGTGCCACCAGCGCCTCTGGACAGATACTCTATGGCTACACCTTC. The V gene is TRBV15, the J gene TRBJ1-2; D is possibly TRBD1 (6 bases). The germline CDR1 and CDR2 sequences are LNHNV and YYDKDF (reference sequence). The CDR3 is 15 residues long. Trimming pared 5 bases from V and 4 bases from J, leaving 17 bases between.

This chain links TRBV2 with TRBJ2-7; D is uncertain. The CDR3 contains 19 residues. Looked up from germline, CDR1 is SNHLY and CDR2 is FYNNEI. V was shortened by 3 bases and J by 3 bases, with 27 bases between the two germline ends. CDR3 coding DNA: TGTGCCAGCAGTGAGAAAGGGCTATCAGCCCTAAACTTATACTACGAGCAGTACTTC. Encoded protein: CASSEKGLSALNLYYEQYF.

This clone was seen a few times. This sequence joins TRBV4-2 and TRBJ1-5, with D perhaps TRBD1 (6 bases). CDR3 length: 13 residues. Trimming stripped 3 bases from V and 5 bases from J, with 8 bases between. Germline CDR1 and CDR2: LGHNA and YNFKEQ. DNA for the CDR3: TGTGCCAGCAGCCAGGACAGAGATCAGCCCCAGCATTTT. Encoded protein: CASSQDRDQPQHF.

The chain joins TRBV5-1 to TRBJ2-7, with a tentative D call TRBD2 (6 bases). Trimming took 4 bases from V and 3 from J, leaving 17 bases between them. This CDR3 is 15 amino acids long. Germline CDR1 SGHRS, CDR2 YFSETQ. CDR3 in amino acids: CASSPRAGSIYEQYF. The CDR3, as DNA: TGCGCCAGCAGCCCCCGGGCGGGAAGTATCTACGAGCAGTACTTC.

The gene calls are TRBV6-5 and TRBJ2-5; tentative D call: TRBD1 (5 bases). Germline assignment: CDR1 MNHEY and CDR2 SVGAGI. Trimming cost V 2 bases and J 5 bases, with 12 bases left between them. The CDR3 loop spans 14 amino acids. The chain's CDR3 is CASSYGQGMETQYF. The DNA for the CDR3 is TGTGCCAGCAGTTACGGCCAGGGCATGGAGACCCAGTACTTC.

CDR3 residues: CASSTPTGKPNEKLFF. The CDR3 nucleotides read TGTGCCAGCAGTACTCCTACAGGGAAACCTAATGAAAAACTGTTTTTT. This sequence joins TRBV6-6 and TRBJ1-4; D perhaps matches TRBD1 (6 bases). The CDR3 contains 16 residues. V gave up 5 bases and J gave up 3 bases, with 16 bases separating them. CDR1 and CDR2 from the germline V gene are MNHNY and SVGAGI (reference sequence).

The chain is built from TRBV6-5 and TRBJ2-7; 9 nucleotides agree with TRBD1. Germline V gene lookup returns CDR1 MNHEY and CDR2 SVGAGI. Losses at the gene ends were 7 bases for V and 6 bases for J; bases not matched to a gene: 10. This CDR3 has 14 residues. As DNA, the CDR3 is TGTGCCAGCAAGACGCGGGACAGGGAGGGCGAGCAGTACTTC. Translated, it gives CASKTRDREGEQYF.

The gene calls are TRBV5-1 and TRBJ2-5; 10 bases line up with TRBD2. CDR1 and CDR2 from the germline V gene are SGHRS and YFSETQ. Trimming removed 3 bases from V and 3 bases from J; junction bases left unmatched: 8. The CDR3 contains 16 residues. The CDR3 reads CASSSSGRGIKETQYF. CDR3 nucleotides: TGCGCCAGCAGCTCTAGCGGGAGAGGGATAAAAGAGACCCAGTACTTC.

This chain links TRBV7-2 with TRBJ1-5, with D perhaps matching TRBD1 (6 bases). V dropped 5 bases and J dropped 2 bases, with 10 bases sitting between them. Germline values: CDR1 SGHTA, CDR2 FQGNSA. The CDR3 runs 14 residues. The CDR3 DNA is TGTGCCAGCAGCGCTAGGGGGGGCAATCAGCCCCAGCATTTT. Encoded protein: CASSARGGNQPQHF. Complete variable domain (other parts from reference TRBV7-2 and TRBJ1-5): GAGVSQSPSNKVTEKGKDVELRCDPISGHTALYWYRQSLGQGLEFLIYFQGNSAPDKSGLPSDRFSAERTGGSVSTLTIQRTQQEDSAVYLCASSARGGNQPQHFGDGTRLSIL.

The chain is built from TRBV5-8 and TRBJ1-5; possibly TRBD1 for D (5 bases). Germline V gene data show CDR1 as SGHTS and CDR2 as YDEGEE. This CDR3 comprises 15 residues. Deletions cut 3 bases from V and 2 bases from J, with 12 bases between. This CDR3 reads CASSWGPGGNQPQHF. The CDR3 DNA reads as TGTGCCAGCAGCTGGGGCCCCGGGGGCAATCAGCCCCAGCATTTT.

The V gene is TRBV28, the J gene TRBJ2-7; no clear D gene. Per the germline V gene, CDR1 is MDHEN and CDR2 is SYDVKM. V was shortened by 3 bases and J by 3 bases, with 12 bases between the two germline ends. The CDR3 is 14 amino acids. CDR3 amino acids: CASSFRHFDYEQYF. The CDR3 region has the DNA TGTGCCAGCAGTTTTCGCCACTTCGACTACGAGCAGTACTTC.